The 20 T cell receptor beta chains presented below share a single source sample, sequenced in a study of cytomegalovirus exposure and HLA in healthy donors. Researchers ran the PCR with 60 Vbeta and 13 Jbeta primers. Generated by immunoSEQ multiplex PCR, the TCRdb table keeps only in-frame clones and is missing some. The sample has about 160,000 clones, 80% seen once. The source material was PBMCs. All receptors come from a man younger than 40 in good health and CMV-seronegative.

The chain has TRBV27 and TRBJ2-4; 8 bases match TRBD1. CDR1 and CDR2 (germline): MNHEY, SMNVEV (reference sequence). The CDR3 totals 14 residues. Trimming cost V 2 bases and J 7 bases; bases outside gene matches: 4. The chain's CDR3 is CASSLDTGGNIQYF. CDR3 nucleotides: TGTGCCAGCAGTTTAGACACAGGGGGTAACATTCAGTACTTC.

Points on this clone: Distinct nucleotide sequences in the sample also encode this CDR3. The rearrangement uses TRBV28 and TRBJ1-3; D not resolved. The ends were cut back, 5 bases at V and 5 bases at J, with 7 bases in the middle. The CDR3 has 12 residues. The germline CDR1 and CDR2 sequences are MDHEN and SYDVKM. CDR3 region: CASSGSRNTIYF. The CDR3, as DNA: TGTGCCAGCAGTGGCAGTCGAAACACCATATATTTT.

The chain joins TRBV5-1 to TRBJ2-3, with 7 bases lining up with TRBD1. Germline CDR1 and CDR2: SGHRS and YFSETQ. This CDR3 is built from 20 residues. After removal of 0 bases from V and 0 bases from J, the junction contained 16 bases not matched to a gene. The DNA for the CDR3 is TGCGCCAGCAGCTTGGCCCCGTCAGTCCGGGACAGACCTAGCACAGATACGCAGTATTTT. Its protein product is CASSLAPSVRDRPSTDTQYF.

V is TRBV9 and J is TRBJ2-1; possible D gene TRBD1, 6 bases. Looked up from germline, CDR1 is SGDLS and CDR2 is YYNGEE. This CDR3 is built from 13 residues. V was cut by 3 bases and J by 4 bases, with 8 bases left in between. CDR3 in amino acids: CASSATGYNEQFF. For the CDR3, the DNA is TGTGCCAGCAGCGCCACAGGGTACAATGAGCAGTTCTTC. The full variable domain, rest sourced from reference TRBV9 and TRBJ2-1, is DSGVTQTPKHLITATGQRVTLRCSPRSGDLSVYWYQQSLDQGLQFLIQYYNGEERAKGNILERFSAQQFPDLHSELNLSSLELGDSALYFCASSATGYNEQFFGPGTRLTVL.

The rearrangement links TRBV7-6 to TRBJ1-6, with unresolved D. The CDR3 covers 14 residues. Germline lookup yields CDR1 SGHVS and CDR2 FNYEAQ. Trimming left V 0 bases short and J 7 bases short, with 7 bases between. CDR3 nucleotides: TGTGCCAGCAGCTTAGCGGCGGCAAATTCACCCCTCCACTTT. Translated: CASSLAAANSPLHF.

The genes are TRBV5-4 and TRBJ1-2; 8 bases align to TRBD1. V trimming: 0 bases; J trimming: 6 bases; junction bases outside the gene matches: 4. This CDR3 is 14 amino acids long. Germline V gives CDR1 SGHNT, CDR2 YYREEE (reference sequence). CDR3 loop: CASSLVNRGDGYTF. For the CDR3, the DNA is TGTGCCAGCAGCTTGGTCAACAGGGGGGATGGCTACACCTTC.

V gene TRBV28 combines with J gene TRBJ2-1; D possibly corresponds to TRBD2 (7 bases). The CDR3 sequence is 15 residues long. Per the germline V gene, CDR1 is MDHEN and CDR2 is SYDVKM. Trimming shortened V by 4 bases and J by 5 bases, and 15 bases separated the two germline ends. The CDR3 spells CASSSSRGANNEQFF. The CDR3 DNA is TGTGCCAGCAGTTCGTCCCGGGGGGCCAACAATGAGCAGTTCTTC.

The chain recombines TRBV5-1 with TRBJ2-2; D is undetermined. CDR1 SGHRS and CDR2 YFSETQ come from the germline V gene. Trimming took 0 bases from V and 6 from J, leaving 9 bases between them. CDR3 size: 14 residues. The CDR3 loop reads CASSLAQWPGELFF. For the CDR3, the DNA is TGCGCCAGCAGCTTGGCCCAGTGGCCCGGGGAGCTGTTTTTT.

V gene TRBV7-2 combines with J gene TRBJ2-7; 13 nucleotides match TRBD2. The CDR3 is 16 residues long. J gave up 7 bases and V 5 bases, and 11 bases lay outside the gene matches. Looked up from germline, CDR1 is SGHTA and CDR2 is FQGNSA. Here the CDR3 DNA reads TGTGCCAGCAGCCCTCTTCCACTAGCGGGGGGGGGAGAGCAGTACTTC. Translated: CASSPLPLAGGGEQYF.

This chain connects TRBV30 to TRBJ2-5; no clear D. The germline V gene encodes CDR1 GTSNPN and CDR2 SVGIG (reference sequence). Trimming shortened V by 4 bases and J by 3 bases, and 9 bases separated the two germline ends. The CDR3 is 12 residues long. CDR3 amino acids: CAWKLAKETQYF. CDR3 DNA sequence: TGTGCCTGGAAACTCGCTAAAGAGACCCAGTACTTC.

V and J are TRBV5-6 and TRBJ1-2; D possibly corresponds to TRBD1 (5 bases). The CDR3 length is 14 residues. V gave up 0 bases and J gave up 4 bases, with 10 bases separating them. Germline lookup yields CDR1 SGHDT and CDR2 YYEEEE. CDR3 sequence reads: CASSLGQTRYGYTF. In nucleotides, the CDR3 is TGTGCCAGCAGCTTGGGACAGACCCGCTATGGCTACACCTTC.

V and J are TRBV4-3 and TRBJ1-5; D is unresolved. The V and J ends lost 0 bases and 7 bases respectively, with 13 bases between them. The CDR3 has 15 amino acids. Germline V CDR1 and CDR2: LGHNA, YSLEER. The CDR3 reads CASSQEAGPLQPQHF. The CDR3 DNA sequence: TGCGCCAGCAGCCAAGAAGCGGGCCCGCTACAGCCCCAGCATTTT.

This chain uses TRBV19 with TRBJ2-2, with TRBD1 matching 8 bases. V lost 1 base and J lost 5; bases outside the gene matches: 6. This CDR3 spans 16 amino acids. The germline gives CDR1 LNHDA, CDR2 SQIVND (reference sequence). CDR3 bases: TGTGCCAGTAGTATAGGGGCAGGGGGCATAACCGGGGAGCTGTTTTTT. Its protein product is CASSIGAGGITGELFF.

The rearrangement links TRBV7-3 to TRBJ2-3; TRBD1 matches 7 bases. J lost 12 bases, V lost 5 bases, and 11 bases had no gene match. In germline, CDR1 is SGHTA, CDR2 FQGTGA. This CDR3 contains 13 residues. The chain's CDR3 is CASSPGAAGGQYF. The CDR3 nucleotides are TGTGCCAGCAGCCCCGGGGCAGCAGGGGGTCAGTATTTT. Supplemented by reference TRBV7-3 and TRBJ2-3, the full variable domain reads GAGVSQTPSNKVTEKGKYVELRCDPISGHTALYWYRQSLGQGPEFLIYFQGTGAADDSGLPNDRFFAVRPEGSVSTLKIQRTERGDSAVYLCASSPGAAGGQYFGPGTRLTVL.

This clone has only a few counts. This chain uses TRBV6-5 with TRBJ2-2; 8 positions match TRBD2. This CDR3 has 13 amino acids. V dropped 10 bases and J dropped 7; count of bases not matched to a gene: 8. Germline CDR1 is MNHEY and CDR2 is SVGAGI. The DNA for the CDR3 is TGTGCCACCACTAGCGGCGGTCACGGGGAGCTGTTTTTT. It yields the protein CATTSGGHGELFF.

The CDR3 sequence: CASSGGQALYEQYF. The CDR3 nucleotides read TGTGCCAGCAGCGGGGGACAGGCGCTCTACGAGCAGTACTTC. The chain combines TRBV5-5 with TRBJ2-7; TRBD1 matches at 8 bases. The CDR3 contains 14 residues. J gave up 3 bases and V 4 bases, and 6 bases lay outside the gene matches. Looked up from germline, CDR1 is SGHKS and CDR2 is YYEKEE (reference sequence).

V usage is TRBV7-2 and J usage is TRBJ1-4; 8 nucleotides agree with TRBD1. The V gene end was trimmed by 2 bases and the J gene end by 7 bases; junction bases not matched to a gene: 9. Per germline, CDR1 SGHTA and CDR2 FQGNSA. The length of the CDR3 is 16 residues. The CDR3 here is CASSLISQGAGEKLFF. The CDR3 nucleotides are TGTGCCAGCAGCTTAATATCTCAGGGGGCTGGTGAAAAACTGTTTTTT.

This chain joins TRBV28 and TRBJ1-2, with a weak D call TRBD1 (6 bases). The V end lost 9 bases, the J end lost 6 bases, and 17 bases lay between the germline ends. The CDR3 contains 13 residues. The germline V gene has CDR1 MDHEN and CDR2 SYDVKM. CDR3 nucleotide sequence: TGTGCCAGTCGGGACACCGCAATCGATGGCTACACCTTC. This translates into CASRDTAIDGYTF.

This chain connects TRBV11-3 to TRBJ2-1; 13 bases match TRBD2. V was pared by 0 bases and J by 4 bases, with 0 bases of the junction left unmatched. CDR3 size: 16 residues. CDR1 is SGHNT, CDR2 YENEEA, per germline. The CDR3 reads CASSLELAGGYNEQFF. Here the CDR3 DNA reads TGTGCCAGCAGCTTAGAACTAGCGGGGGGGTACAATGAGCAGTTCTTC.

The CDR3 sequence: CASSVGMGKAGSPYNEQFF. CDR3 nucleotide sequence: TGTGCCAGCAGCGTAGGAATGGGAAAGGCAGGGTCCCCCTACAATGAGCAGTTCTTC. V usage is TRBV9 and J usage is TRBJ2-1; a weak D match, TRBD1 (5 bases). Per germline, CDR1 SGDLS and CDR2 YYNGEE. V gave up 0 bases and J gave up 2 bases, with 21 bases separating them. The CDR3 length is 19 residues.